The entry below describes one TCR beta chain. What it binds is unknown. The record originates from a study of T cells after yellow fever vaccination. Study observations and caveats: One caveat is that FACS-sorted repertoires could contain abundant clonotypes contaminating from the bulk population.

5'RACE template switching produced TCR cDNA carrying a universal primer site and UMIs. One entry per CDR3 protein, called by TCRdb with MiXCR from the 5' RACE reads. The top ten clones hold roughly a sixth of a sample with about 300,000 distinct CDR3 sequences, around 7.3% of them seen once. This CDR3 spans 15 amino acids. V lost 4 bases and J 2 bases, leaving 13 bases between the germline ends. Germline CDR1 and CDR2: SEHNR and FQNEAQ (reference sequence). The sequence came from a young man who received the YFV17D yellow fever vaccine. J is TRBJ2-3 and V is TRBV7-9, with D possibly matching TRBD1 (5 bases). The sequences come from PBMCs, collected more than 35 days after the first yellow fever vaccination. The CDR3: CASSSRVLTTDTQYF. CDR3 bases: TGTGCCAGCAGCTCCAGGGTCCTTACCACAGATACGCAGTATTTT.